This TCR beta chain was documented in a study of blood T cell repertoires in COVID-19. Enrolled through a virtual design, the participants were between 18 and 89 years of age and came from roughly 22 US areas. Donors were grouped by their self-reported clinical history. Two negative PCRs, clearance, or symptom resolution characterized the recovered Cohort 3 donors. V was trimmed by 5 bases and J by 0 bases, leaving 13 bases between them. This CDR3 contains 15 residues. Per the germline V gene, CDR1 is MNHEY and CDR2 is SMNVEV (reference sequence). Measured with immunoSEQ multiplex PCR; TCRdb has only the in-frame clones, and not every one. The sample consists of 150,000 or so clones, around 85% of them appearing once.

The chain couples TRBV27 to TRBJ1-1; a possible D gene is TRBD1 (6 bases). This receptor was taken from a man aged 45-65 years who had recovered from COVID-19. The sample comprised PBMCs or T cells enriched from blood (not recorded which). CDR3 region: CASSLDRLLNTEAFF. In DNA form, the CDR3 reads TGTGCCAGCAGTCTTGACAGGCTCCTGAACACTGAAGCTTTCTTT.